One and the same sample provided the 5 T cell receptor beta chains below, sequenced in a study of tumor-infiltrating lymphocytes in primary liver carcinoma. Making TCR beta cDNA involved approximately 530 ng total RNA and a constant-region primer. ARM-PCR, slightly modified, supplied the TCR beta libraries through three nested multiplex PCR rounds. The two initial PCR rounds, roughly 9 cycles each, used TRBV1-TRBV30 forward and C-beta reverse primers. TCRdb redid the calling of the multiplex PCR reads with MiXCR, one entry per CDR3 protein. This sample has about 210,000 distinct CDR3 sequences, with 65% found just once. The authors took blood RNA from unsorted whole blood and also extracted germline DNA. The sample comprised peripheral blood. The origin of the receptors is a woman aged 60-75 years with primary liver carcinoma and hepatitis B virus infection.

This rearrangement joins TRBV5-6 to TRBJ2-1, with TRBD2 matching 7 bases. This CDR3 is built from 16 residues. Germline lookup yields CDR1 SGHDT and CDR2 YYEEEE. Trimming took 4 bases from V and 4 from J; bases not matched to a gene: 11. The CDR3 DNA follows: TGTGCCAGCAGCATCGACTCAGGGACTAATTACAATGAGCAGTTCTTC. This gives the protein CASSIDSGTNYNEQFF.

This clonotype was detected ten times or more. This sequence joins TRBV12-3 or TRBV12-4 and TRBJ2-6, with D unresolved. The CDR3 contains 15 residues. Between the trimmed V and J ends, which lost 1 base and 0 bases, there was a span of 4 bases. The CDR3 loop is CASSLGSSGANVLTF. Here the CDR3 DNA reads TGTGCCAGCAGTTTAGGGAGCTCTGGGGCCAACGTCCTGACTTTC.

As concerns this clonotype: Given a much more abundant clone one base away, this may be a read error. The chain's CDR3 is CASSLGDNGYTF. The CDR3 DNA is TGTGCCAGCAGCTTGGGTGACAATGGCTACACCTTC. The chain links TRBV5-5 to TRBJ1-2; D gene unclear. Per the germline V gene, CDR1 is SGHKS and CDR2 is YYEKEE (reference sequence). The CDR3 sequence is 12 residues long. Trimming stripped 0 bases from V and 6 bases from J, with 6 bases between.

The gene calls are TRBV11-2 and TRBJ2-1, with TRBD2 identical over 14 bases. The CDR3 consists of 17 residues. V lost 6 bases and J lost 12; bases outside the gene matches: 16. Germline loops: CDR1 SGHAT, CDR2 FQNNGV. Here the CDR3 DNA reads TGTGCCAGCAGTCGGAGACTAGCGGGAGGGCCGGGGGATGGGCAGTTCTTC. Its translation: CASSRRLAGGPGDGQFF.

About this clonotype: The junction shows a germline mismatch at one end, possibly a read error. V gene TRBV7-9 combines with J gene TRBJ2-7, with TRBD2 matching over 14 bases. The CDR3 extends over 16 amino acids. Germline CDR1 and CDR2: SEHNR and FQNEAQ (reference sequence). The CDR3 DNA reads as TGTGCTAGCAACTCGAAGTTGGGGACTAGCGGGAGCGAGCAGTACTTC. Translated, it gives CASNSKLGTSGSEQYF.